A single sample gave rise to the 15 T cell receptor beta chains below, sequenced in a study of blood T cell repertoires in COVID-19. This table comes from immunoSEQ multiplex PCR, and its TCRdb copy is limited to in-frame clones, with some not included. The sample includes tens of thousands of clones, 75% to 90% of them seen just once. Sequenced input: peripheral blood. The receptors come from a human donor in a cohort sampled during active COVID-19.

The V call is TRBV19, the J call TRBJ2-5; tentatively, D is TRBD2 (5 bases). V lost 3 bases and J lost 2, with 13 bases in between. The germline V gene has CDR1 LNHDA and CDR2 SQIVND (reference sequence). The CDR3 runs 15 residues. CDR3 protein: CASSMADYQQETQYF. For the CDR3, the DNA is TGTGCCAGTAGTATGGCAGACTACCAACAAGAGACCCAGTACTTC.

The V gene is TRBV6-1, the J gene TRBJ2-4; D is unclear. The germline V and J ends were trimmed by 1 base and 3 bases, with 7 bases remaining between them. Germline CDR1 MNHNS, CDR2 SASEGT. The CDR3 sequence is 14 residues long. CDR3 protein: CASSEDGLKNIQYF. The CDR3 DNA sequence: TGTGCCAGCAGTGAAGATGGCCTCAAAAACATTCAGTACTTC.

The V gene is TRBV5-1, the J gene TRBJ2-1, with TRBD2 as a possible D gene (6 bases). CDR3 length: 16 amino acids. V was cut by 0 bases and J by 6 bases, with 16 bases left in between. The germline CDR1 and CDR2 sequences are SGHRS and YFSETQ. CDR3: CASSLAGPRGGNEQFF. Written as DNA, the CDR3 is TGCGCCAGCAGCTTGGCCGGGCCCCGGGGAGGCAATGAGCAGTTCTTC.

The chain couples TRBV7-9 to TRBJ2-2; 9 nucleotides agree with TRBD2. There are 16 residues in the CDR3. With 4 bases clipped from V and 8 bases from J, the junction kept 11 bases outside the gene matches. From germline, CDR1 is SEHNR and CDR2 FQNEAQ (reference sequence). The CDR3 nucleotides are TGTGCCAGCAGCTATAAAGTAGCGGGAGTCGGAGGGGAGCTGTTTTTT. It encodes CASSYKVAGVGGELFF.

The gene calls are TRBV23-1 and TRBJ2-1; the D gene is possibly TRBD1 (5 bases). TRBV23-1 is known as an ORF, though its function is uncertain. V gave up 8 bases and J gave up 13 bases, with 15 bases separating them. CDR3 length: 11 residues. The CDR3 sequence is CASRSRVHQFF. The CDR3 coding sequence is TGCGCCAGCCGCTCCAGGGTACACCAGTTCTTC.

The V call is TRBV30, the J call TRBJ2-3; tentative D call: TRBD1 (6 bases). V was cut by 5 bases and J by 6 bases, with 9 bases left in between. CDR3 length equals 11 residues. Germline CDR1 GTSNPN, CDR2 SVGIG (reference sequence). The CDR3 sequence is CAWRTGDTQYF. CDR3 DNA sequence: TGTGCCTGGCGTACAGGGGATACGCAGTATTTT. Drawing the rest from reference TRBV30 and TRBJ2-3, the complete variable domain is SQTIHQWPATLVQPVGSPLSLECTVEGTSNPNLYWYRQAAGRGLQLLFYSVGIGQISSEVPQNLSASRPQDRQFILSSKKLLLSDSGFYLCAWRTGDTQYFGPGTRLTVL.

This rearrangement joins TRBV7-6 to TRBJ2-7, with 8 nucleotides matching TRBD1. Germline V gene lookup returns CDR1 SGHVS and CDR2 FNYEAQ. The CDR3 extends over 15 amino acids. J gave up 5 bases and V 1 base, and 7 bases lay outside the gene matches. This chain's CDR3 is CASSLEARGLHEQYF. The CDR3 bases are TGTGCCAGCAGCTTAGAAGCCAGGGGGCTCCACGAGCAGTACTTC. Combining the CDR3 with reference TRBV7-6 and TRBJ2-7 gives the whole variable domain GAGVSQSPRYKVTKRGQDVALRCDPISGHVSLYWYRQALGQGPEFLTYFNYEAQQDKSGLPNDRFSAERPEGSISTLTIQRTEQRDSAMYRCASSLEARGLHEQYFGPGTRLTVT.

This chain connects TRBV2 to TRBJ1-2, with TRBD1 as a possible D gene (6 bases). V dropped 5 bases and J dropped 1 base, with 14 bases sitting between them. Looked up from germline, CDR1 is SNHLY and CDR2 is FYNNEI. CDR3 length: 15 residues. The CDR3 loop is CASSSGGIDNYGYTF. The CDR3 bases are TGTGCCAGCAGTTCGGGGGGCATCGATAACTATGGCTACACCTTC.

This clone was counted between two and nine times. The chain uses TRBV2 and TRBJ1-6; 7 nucleotides match TRBD1. Trimming cost V 0 bases and J 12 bases; bases outside gene matches: 8. In germline, CDR1 is SNHLY, CDR2 FYNNEI. The CDR3 is 15 amino acids. This CDR3 reads CASSEAATGVRPLHF. The DNA for the CDR3 is TGTGCCAGCAGTGAAGCAGCTACAGGGGTAAGACCCCTCCACTTT.

The CDR3 DNA sequence: TGCGCCAGCAGCCAAGCTCCGGGAGGCGGGAACACCATATATTTT. Amino acids: CASSQAPGGGNTIYF. The chain employs TRBV4-1 and TRBJ1-3; D is unclear. The germline V gene has CDR1 MGHRA and CDR2 YSYEKL. V lost 1 base and J lost 7, with 14 bases in between. The CDR3 loop spans 15 amino acids.

The genes are TRBV18 and TRBJ2-3, with D possibly matching TRBD2 (5 bases). The length of the CDR3 is 13 residues. With 6 bases removed from V and 4 bases from J, the gap between germline ends came to 11 bases. Germline V gene sequence: CDR1 KGHSH, CDR2 LQKENI. The CDR3 sequence: CASSRAGADTQYF. CDR3 coding DNA: TGTGCCAGCTCCCGGGCCGGGGCAGATACGCAGTATTTT. The variable domain in full, completed from reference TRBV18 and TRBJ2-3, reads NAGVMQNPRHLVRRRGQEARLRCSPMKGHSHVYWYRQLPEEGLKFMVYLQKENIIDESGMPKERFSAEFPKEGPSILRIQQVVRGDSAAYFCASSRAGADTQYFGPGTRLTVL.

The chain is built from TRBV5-1 and TRBJ2-5; a weak D match, TRBD1 (5 bases). This CDR3 has 15 amino acids. Germline CDR1 reads SGHRS; CDR2 reads YFSETQ. The V and J ends lost 0 bases and 5 bases respectively, with 14 bases between them. CDR3 nucleotide sequence: TGCGCCAGCAGCTTGGATAAAGGGGCCCGGGAGACCCAGTACTTC. Translating gives CASSLDKGARETQYF.

The chain is built from TRBV9 and TRBJ2-5; perhaps TRBD1 as D (6 bases). Trimming removed 4 bases from V and 2 bases from J, with 21 bases in between. The germline V gene has CDR1 SGDLS and CDR2 YYNGEE. The CDR3 runs to 17 residues. CDR3 nucleotides: TGTGCCAGCAGCTCATCAATGGGGGCGGGCGATCAAGAGACCCAGTACTTC. It translates to CASSSSMGAGDQETQYF.

This rearrangement joins TRBV3-1 (or the pseudogene TRBV3-2) to TRBJ1-1, with TRBD1 as a possible D gene (6 bases). This CDR3 spans 16 amino acids. The V gene lost 0 bases and the J gene lost 0 bases, with 11 bases spanning the gap. From germline, CDR1 is LGHDT and CDR2 YNNKEL (reference sequence). Here the CDR3 DNA reads TGTGCCAGCAGCCAAGATATAGCAGGGGTGAACACTGAAGCTTTCTTT. It translates to CASSQDIAGVNTEAFF.

The chain is built from TRBV7-9 and TRBJ1-2, with D possibly being TRBD1 (5 bases). In germline, CDR1 is SEHNR, CDR2 FQNEAQ (reference sequence). The CDR3 is 16 residues long. V was shortened by 1 base and J by 2 bases, with 14 bases between the two germline ends. CDR3 loop: CASSLEGSGLNYGYTF. The CDR3 DNA is TGTGCCAGCAGCTTAGAGGGGTCAGGGCTCAACTATGGCTACACCTTC. The entire variable domain, with the rest obtained from reference TRBV7-9 and TRBJ1-2, is as follows: DTGVSQNPRHKITKRGQNVTFRCDPISEHNRLYWYRQTLGQGPEFLTYFQNEAQLEKSRLLSDRFSAERPKGSFSTLEIQRTEQGDSAMYLCASSLEGSGLNYGYTFGSGTRLTVV.